Listed below are T cell receptor beta chains from one sample, sequenced in a study of naive and memory T cell subsets. From the 5' RACE reads, TCRdb called clonotypes with MiXCR, one entry per CDR3 protein. The data contain about 32,000 distinct CDR3 sequences, approximately 15% of them singletons. All receptors derive from a female donor in good health. The conserved cysteine and the conserved F or W are not part of the CDR3 here. Clone size, where shown, is once, few, many, or a class for clones that have expanded.

j_gene	v_gene	abundance	CDR3aa
TRBJ2-7	TRBV5-1	NA	ASRLYEQY
TRBJ1-3	TRBV6-5	many	ASSYSQTGNTIY
TRBJ2-1	TRBV5-1	NA	ASSLGGDYNEQF
TRBJ2-5	TRBV6-5	many	ASSPGDLALKTQY
TRBJ2-7	TRBV10-3	once	AIGAEPQY
TRBJ2-7	TRBV5-1	NA	ASSLDTYEQY
TRBJ2-7	TRBV29-1	many	SGSGGTGVEQY
TRBJ2-1	TRBV20-1	few	SARPRGAPHEQF
TRBJ2-5	TRBV5-5	few	ASSRGQGGETQY
TRBJ2-7	TRBV20-1	many	SAVQVEQY
TRBJ2-4	TRBV6-1	few	ASTNEGVHIQY
TRBJ2-3	TRBV11-2	few	ASSLVIRVRDPTDTQY
TRBJ1-1	TRBV5-1	NA	ASRPGQGARGHEAF
TRBJ2-2	TRBV6-1	many	ASRATGQGTFWGTGELF
TRBJ2-1	TRBV7-2	NA	ASSSPRKLAGDSYNEQF
TRBJ2-5	TRBV20-1	medium-sized	SAVRAGGHETQY
TRBJ2-2	TRBV6-5	many	ASSLAVTNTGELF
TRBJ1-2	TRBV20-1	many	SARDRTYGYT
TRBJ1-4	TRBV20-1	few	SALEGKLF
TRBJ2-7	TRBV12-3/TRBV12-4	many	ASMGAYEQY
TRBJ1-1	TRBV6-5	NA	ASSYSRGVNTEAF
TRBJ2-3	TRBV7-6	many	ASSLDRGNTDTQY
TRBJ1-4	TRBV27	NA	ASSLDRRLEKLF
TRBJ1-2	TRBV20-1	many	SATPNHYGDT
TRBJ1-5	TRBV7-2	many	ASSLIDNQPQH
TRBJ2-1	TRBV5-4	once	ASSQGGPSYNEQF
TRBJ2-7	TRBV20-1	few	SASDRAYEQY
TRBJ1-1	TRBV6-5	many	ASSQGTGFEAF
TRBJ2-7	TRBV11-2	few	ASSLDGGTLYEQY
TRBJ2-3	TRBV13	few	ASSPIGVSSTDTQY
TRBJ2-3	TRBV18	many	ASSPRSGFTDTQY
TRBJ2-6	TRBV12-3/TRBV12-4	NA	ASSSGANVLT
TRBJ1-2	TRBV29-1	many	SVQDISYGYT
TRBJ2-2	TRBV12-3/TRBV12-4	many	ASSLGTSGVNTGELF
TRBJ2-2	TRBV5-4	NA	ASSSGTGTGELF
TRBJ1-5	TRBV4-1	NA	ASSQQGYQPQH
TRBJ2-2	TRBV6-4	few	ASSDSGGTGELF
TRBJ2-7	TRBV6-2/TRBV6-3	NA	ASSYSDSHYEQY
TRBJ2-7	TRBV9	few	ASSVAQGGSEQY
TRBJ1-5	TRBV5-1	NA	ASSKTGDQPQH
TRBJ2-1	TRBV20-1	many	SASSWGSPNHNEQF
TRBJ2-5	TRBV9	NA	ASSVVARTYQETQY
TRBJ2-7	TRBV12-3/TRBV12-4	many	ASRGQGPSYEQY
TRBJ2-5	TRBV7-9	few	ASSYFVGYQETQY
TRBJ1-1	TRBV5-1	NA	ASSGRGAGTEAF